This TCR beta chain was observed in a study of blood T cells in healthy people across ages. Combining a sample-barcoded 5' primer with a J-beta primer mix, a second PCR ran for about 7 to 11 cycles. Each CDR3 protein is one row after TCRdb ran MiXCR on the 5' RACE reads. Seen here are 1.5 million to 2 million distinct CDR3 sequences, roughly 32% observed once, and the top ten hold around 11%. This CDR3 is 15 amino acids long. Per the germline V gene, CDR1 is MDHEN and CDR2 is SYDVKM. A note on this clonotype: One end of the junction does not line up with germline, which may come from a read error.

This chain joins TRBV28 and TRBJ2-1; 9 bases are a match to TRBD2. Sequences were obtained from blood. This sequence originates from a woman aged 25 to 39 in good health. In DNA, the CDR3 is TGTGCCAGCAGCTTTAGCGGGAGCTCCTGCAATGAGCAGTTCTTC. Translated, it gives CASSFSGSSCNEQFF.